A selection of T cell receptor beta chains follows, all from one sample in a study of Ad26.COV2.S vaccination and SARS-CoV-2 variants. TCRdb's copy holds only in-frame clones and misses some; the assay was immunoSEQ multiplex PCR. The table lists around 450,000 clones, about 90% of them singletons, with about 4.1% in the top ten. Sample: peripheral blood, taken in a trial of Ad26.COV2.S vaccine versus placebo. These receptors all stem from a person aged 18 to 59 who received the Ad26.COV2.S COVID-19 vaccine or a placebo. CDR3s include the opening cysteine and the closing phenylalanine or tryptophan.

v_call cdr3_aa
TRBV4-1 CASSSFNGYTF
TRBV6-5 CASRYSYEQYF
TRBV5-1 CATALTGTTNYGYTF
TRBV7-8 CASSPDNEQFF
TRBV4-2 CASSQEAGIRFGYTF
TRBV11-2 CASSSQETQYF
TRBV28 CASNSINEQFF
TRBV10-3 CAISEEGGAIQGYTF
TRBV7-2 CASSLYGLALPYEQYF
TRBV7-2 CASSFRLAGSYEQYF
TRBV19 CASRISGVITEAFF
TRBV7-2 CASSHAGTPLSTDTQYF